These 20 T cell receptor beta chains were sequenced from one sample in a study of cytomegalovirus exposure and HLA in healthy donors. It was with 60 Vbeta and 13 Jbeta primers that the PCR ran. Using immunoSEQ multiplex PCR, the repertoire was profiled, and TCRdb retains in-frame clones only, with some absent. The sample lists over 150,000 clones; 82% were seen once. Sequencing input: PBMCs. All receptors derive from a male donor in good health and CMV-seropositive.

The chain recombines TRBV27 with TRBJ2-1; 14 positions agree with TRBD2. The CDR3 totals 17 residues. Trimming cost V 10 bases and J 5 bases; bases outside gene matches: 13. Germline V lookup: CDR1 MNHEY, CDR2 SMNVEV (reference sequence). CDR3 nucleotides: TGTGCCACCTGTAGAGAGAGGACTAGCGGGAGGAACAATGAGCAGTTCTTC. Its protein is CATCRERTSGRNNEQFF.

In its sample, this clone was seen once. V usage is TRBV11-2 and J usage is TRBJ2-1; 11 bases are shared with TRBD2. CDR1 and CDR2 from the germline V gene are SGHAT and FQNNGV. CDR3 length: 15 amino acids. V gave up 5 bases and J gave up 2 bases; unmatched junction bases: 2. CDR3 sequence reads: CASSLTSGAYNEQFF. CDR3 DNA sequence: TGTGCCAGCAGCCTGACTAGCGGGGCCTACAATGAGCAGTTCTTC.

V usage is TRBV6-4 and J usage is TRBJ2-1; possible D gene TRBD1, 6 bases. Trimming shortened V by 1 base and J by 9 bases, and 7 bases separated the two germline ends. The CDR3 length is 12 residues. Germline CDR1 reads MRHNA; CDR2 reads SNTAGT. The CDR3 nucleotides read TGTGCCAGCAGTGACTTCAGGGGTGAGCAGTTCTTC. Amino acids: CASSDFRGEQFF.

The count of this clone is one. The chain couples TRBV14 to TRBJ2-3; D might be TRBD2 (5 bases). Trimming pared 1 base from V and 2 bases from J, leaving 25 bases between. Germline CDR1 is SGHDN and CDR2 is FVKESK. This CDR3 has 20 amino acids. CDR3 residues: CASSQVLGFALGMDTDTQYF. The DNA of the CDR3 is TGTGCCAGCAGCCAAGTTTTAGGGTTTGCCCTCGGGATGGACACAGATACGCAGTATTTT.

This clone was seen only once. This chain joins TRBV6-5 and TRBJ2-3; 8 bases line up with TRBD1. V lost 2 bases and J lost 5; bases outside the gene matches: 6. CDR1 and CDR2 from the germline V gene are MNHEY and SVGAGI. The CDR3 extends over 15 amino acids. The chain's CDR3 is CASSYGQGPGDTQYF. CDR3 in DNA: TGTGCCAGCAGTTACGGACAGGGTCCGGGAGATACGCAGTATTTT.

CDR3 sequence: CASSYRVGDEQFF. The CDR3 DNA follows: TGTGCCAGCAGTTACAGGGTAGGTGATGAGCAGTTCTTC. This chain joins TRBV7-2 and TRBJ2-1; the D gene is possibly TRBD1 (6 bases). V was clipped by 6 bases and J by 8 bases, with 14 bases between them. The germline gives CDR1 SGHTA, CDR2 FQGNSA. This CDR3 is built from 13 residues.

This sequence joins TRBV18 and TRBJ1-1, with 9 positions matching TRBD1. J lost 1 base, V lost 3 bases, and 3 bases had no gene match. The CDR3 has 15 amino acids. The V gene's germline CDR1 is KGHSH and CDR2 LQKENI. The CDR3 sequence is CASSPPTGGNTEAFF. In DNA, the CDR3 is TGTGCCAGCTCACCTCCGACAGGGGGGAACACTGAAGCTTTCTTT. Using reference TRBV18 and TRBJ1-1 for the parts outside the CDR3, the full variable domain is NAGVMQNPRHLVRRRGQEARLRCSPMKGHSHVYWYRQLPEEGLKFMVYLQKENIIDESGMPKERFSAEFPKEGPSILRIQQVVRGDSAAYFCASSPPTGGNTEAFFGQGTRLTVV.

This sequence joins TRBV30 and TRBJ1-1, with TRBD1 identical over 8 bases. This CDR3 has 13 residues. Germline V gene data show CDR1 as GTSNPN and CDR2 as SVGIG (reference sequence). The V gene end was trimmed by 5 bases and the J gene end by 4 bases; junction bases not matched to a gene: 6. The CDR3 region has the DNA TGTGCCTGGGCGGGACAGGAGGTCACTGAAGCTTTCTTT. Translation gives CAWAGQEVTEAFF.

This sequence joins TRBV10-3 and TRBJ2-7; TRBD1 agrees at 7 bases. Germline V gene sequence: CDR1 ENHRY, CDR2 SYGVKD. The CDR3 has 13 amino acids. Trimming at V came to 10 bases and at J to 0 bases, leaving 6 bases not matched to a gene. CDR3 sequence reads: CATRDSTSYEQYF. The CDR3 nucleotides are TGTGCCACAAGGGACAGCACCTCCTACGAGCAGTACTTC.

V usage is TRBV2 and J usage is TRBJ2-7, with 9 nucleotides matching TRBD1. The ends lost 9 bases at V and 5 bases at J; junction bases unmatched: 5. The CDR3 is 12 amino acids. Germline CDR1 reads SNHLY; CDR2 reads FYNNEI. In DNA form, the CDR3 reads TGTGCCAGGGGGGGGACAGGGCACGAGCAGTACTTC. This gives the protein CARGGTGHEQYF.

The chain recombines TRBV9 with TRBJ2-1; TRBD2 might be the D (6 bases). Germline V CDR1 and CDR2: SGDLS, YYNGEE. The V end lost 3 bases, the J end lost 9 bases, and 13 bases lay between the germline ends. CDR3 length equals 13 residues. The DNA for the CDR3 is TGTGCCAGCAGCGGCGGGACCCTACTTGAGCAGTTCTTC. Translation: CASSGGTLLEQFF.

To note about this clone: One end of the junction fails to match germline, which may point to a read error. The rearrangement links TRBV6-5 to TRBJ2-1; 7 bases line up with TRBD2. This CDR3 spans 15 amino acids. Germline CDR1 is MNHEY and CDR2 is SVGAGI. This CDR3 reads CASSRSGIAYNEQFF. The CDR3 DNA is TGTGCCAGCAGTAGAAGCGGGATCGCCTATAATGAGCAGTTCTTC.

CDR3 protein: CASSSTALPTPYEQYF. The CDR3 nucleotides read TGTGCCAGCAGCTCCACCGCCCTACCCACCCCCTACGAGCAGTACTTC. V and J are TRBV7-8 and TRBJ2-7; D uncertain. Germline V gene data show CDR1 as SGHVS and CDR2 as FQNEAQ. The CDR3 contains 16 residues. Deletions cut 4 bases from V and 2 bases from J, with 18 bases between.

The V gene is TRBV18, the J gene TRBJ1-2; D gene ambiguous. V shed 3 bases and J shed 4 bases, with 6 bases lying between them. CDR3 size: 12 residues. Germline loops: CDR1 KGHSH, CDR2 LQKENI. This chain's CDR3 is CASSPRFYGYTF. The CDR3 DNA is TGTGCCAGCTCACCGAGGTTCTATGGCTACACCTTC.

This clone was detected a few times. The CDR3 protein is CASSLASPQPRGFF. CDR3 in DNA: TGTGCCAGCAGCTTAGCGAGTCCCCAGCCCCGGGGTTTCTTT. The chain links TRBV7-9 to TRBJ1-1; D is unclear. Germline V gene lookup returns CDR1 SEHNR and CDR2 FQNEAQ (reference sequence). The CDR3 runs 14 residues. V was shortened by 0 bases and J by 13 bases, with 18 bases between the two germline ends. Full variable domain (outside the CDR3, taken from reference TRBV7-9 and TRBJ1-1): DTGVSQNPRHKITKRGQNVTFRCDPISEHNRLYWYRQTLGQGPEFLTYFQNEAQLEKSRLLSDRFSAERPKGSFSTLEIQRTEQGDSAMYLCASSLASPQPRGFFGQGTRLTVV.

V usage is TRBV4-2 and J usage is TRBJ2-5; D is possibly TRBD2 (5 bases). There are 18 residues in the CDR3. Trimming removed 0 bases from V and 1 base from J, with 18 bases in between. Germline V lookup: CDR1 LGHNA, CDR2 YNFKEQ. CDR3 DNA: TGTGCCAGCAGCCAAGATTTGGGGAGAATAGATTCCCAAGAGACCCAGTACTTC. The encoded protein is CASSQDLGRIDSQETQYF.

The chain links TRBV11-2 to TRBJ1-1; D possibly corresponds to TRBD1 (5 bases). Germline V gives CDR1 SGHAT, CDR2 FQNNGV. V lost 1 base, J lost 1 base, and 10 bases lay in between. The CDR3 has 15 amino acids. The CDR3 nucleotides read TGTGCCAGCAGCTTAGGCAGGGCAGCGAACACTGAAGCTTTCTTT. This codes for CASSLGRAANTEAFF.

The gene calls are TRBV27 and TRBJ1-6; 7 nucleotides align to TRBD1. J gave up 9 bases and V 5 bases, and 16 bases lay outside the gene matches. In germline, CDR1 is MNHEY, CDR2 SMNVEV (reference sequence). The CDR3 covers 17 residues. The DNA for the CDR3 is TGTGCCAGCAGTCTGGCCGGAGCAGGGGGAATCGGTTCACCCCTCCACTTT. This translates into CASSLAGAGGIGSPLHF.

The chain carries TRBV7-9 and TRBJ2-1; TRBD2 aligns across 7 bases. Germline CDR1 SEHNR, CDR2 FQNEAQ (reference sequence). The CDR3 has 15 amino acids. Trimming at V came to 3 bases and at J to 6 bases, leaving 8 bases not matched to a gene. As DNA, the CDR3 is TGTGCCAGCAGCTTTCGTTCGGGAGGTCCCAATGAGCAGTTCTTC. Its translation is CASSFRSGGPNEQFF.

The J gene is TRBJ2-7, the V gene TRBV18; D is ambiguous. V gave up 2 bases and J gave up 3 bases, with 8 bases separating them. The CDR3 runs 13 residues. Germline CDR1 KGHSH, CDR2 LQKENI. CDR3 amino acids: CASSPIYGYEQYF. The CDR3 region has the DNA TGTGCCAGCTCACCAATTTACGGCTACGAGCAGTACTTC.